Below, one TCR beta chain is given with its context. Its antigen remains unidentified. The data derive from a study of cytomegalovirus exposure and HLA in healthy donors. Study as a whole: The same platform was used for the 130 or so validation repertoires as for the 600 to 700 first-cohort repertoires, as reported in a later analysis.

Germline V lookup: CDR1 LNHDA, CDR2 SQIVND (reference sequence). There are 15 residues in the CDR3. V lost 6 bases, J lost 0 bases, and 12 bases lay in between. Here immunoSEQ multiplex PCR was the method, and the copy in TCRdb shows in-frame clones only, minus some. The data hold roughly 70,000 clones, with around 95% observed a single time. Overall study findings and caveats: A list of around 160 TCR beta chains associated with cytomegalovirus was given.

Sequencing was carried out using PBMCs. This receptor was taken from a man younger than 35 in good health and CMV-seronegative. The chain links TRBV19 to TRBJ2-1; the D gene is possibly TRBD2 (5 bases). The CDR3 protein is CASRPGLSSYNEQFF. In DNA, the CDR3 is TGTGCCAGTAGACCCGGACTCAGCTCCTACAATGAGCAGTTCTTC.